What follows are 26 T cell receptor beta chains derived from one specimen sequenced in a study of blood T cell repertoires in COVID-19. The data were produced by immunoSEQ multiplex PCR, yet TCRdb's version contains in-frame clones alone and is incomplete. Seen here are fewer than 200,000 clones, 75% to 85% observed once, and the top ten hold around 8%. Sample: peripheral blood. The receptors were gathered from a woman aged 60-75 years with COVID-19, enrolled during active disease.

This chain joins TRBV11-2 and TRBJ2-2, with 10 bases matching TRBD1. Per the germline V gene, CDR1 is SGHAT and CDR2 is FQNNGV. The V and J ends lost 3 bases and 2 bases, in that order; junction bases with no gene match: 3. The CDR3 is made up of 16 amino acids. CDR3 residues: CASSLETGGNTGELFF. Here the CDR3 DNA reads TGTGCCAGCAGCTTGGAGACAGGGGGCAACACCGGGGAGCTGTTTTTT.

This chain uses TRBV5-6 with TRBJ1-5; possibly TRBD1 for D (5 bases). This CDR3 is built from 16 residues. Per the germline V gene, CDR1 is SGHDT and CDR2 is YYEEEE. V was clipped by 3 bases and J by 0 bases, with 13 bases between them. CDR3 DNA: TGTGCCAGCAGCTCGGGGGGAGAGTATAGCAATCAGCCCCAGCATTTT. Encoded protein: CASSSGGEYSNQPQHF.

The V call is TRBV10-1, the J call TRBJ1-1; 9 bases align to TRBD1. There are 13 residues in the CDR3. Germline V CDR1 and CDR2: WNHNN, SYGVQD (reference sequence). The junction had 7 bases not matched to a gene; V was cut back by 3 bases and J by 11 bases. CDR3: CASSEGGTGKAFF. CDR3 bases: TGCGCCAGCAGTGAAGGCGGGACAGGGAAGGCTTTCTTT.

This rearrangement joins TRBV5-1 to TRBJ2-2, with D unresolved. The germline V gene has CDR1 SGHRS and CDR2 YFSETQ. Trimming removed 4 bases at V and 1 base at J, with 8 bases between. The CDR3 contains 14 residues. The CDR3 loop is CASSPTGNTGELFF. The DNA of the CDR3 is TGCGCCAGCAGCCCAACGGGGAACACCGGGGAGCTGTTTTTT.

The CDR3 protein is CASSSLLGGAYNEQFF. In nucleotides, the CDR3 is TGTGCCAGCAGTTCCCTGCTAGGGGGCGCCTACAATGAGCAGTTCTTC. V gene TRBV28 combines with J gene TRBJ2-1; 7 nucleotides align to TRBD1. The CDR3 consists of 16 residues. With V trimmed by 4 bases and J by 2 bases, 8 bases remained unmatched. Germline CDR1 is MDHEN and CDR2 is SYDVKM.

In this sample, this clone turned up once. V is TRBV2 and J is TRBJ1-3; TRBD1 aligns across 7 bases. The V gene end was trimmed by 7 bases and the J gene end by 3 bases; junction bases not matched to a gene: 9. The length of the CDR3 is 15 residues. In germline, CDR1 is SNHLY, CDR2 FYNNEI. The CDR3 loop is CASNIDRVGGNTIYF. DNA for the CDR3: TGTGCCAGCAACATCGACAGGGTTGGTGGAAACACCATATATTTT.

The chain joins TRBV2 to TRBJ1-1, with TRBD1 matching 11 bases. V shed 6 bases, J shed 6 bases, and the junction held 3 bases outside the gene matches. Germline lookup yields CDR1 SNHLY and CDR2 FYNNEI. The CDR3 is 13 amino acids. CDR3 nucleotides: TGTGCCAGCAGCGGGGACAGGGGGTCTGAAGCTTTCTTT. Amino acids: CASSGDRGSEAFF.

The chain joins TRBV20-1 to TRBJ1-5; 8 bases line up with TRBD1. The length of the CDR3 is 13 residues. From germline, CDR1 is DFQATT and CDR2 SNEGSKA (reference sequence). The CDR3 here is CSAGDRGNQPQHF. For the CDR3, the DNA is TGCAGCGCTGGTGACAGGGGTAATCAGCCCCAGCATTTT.

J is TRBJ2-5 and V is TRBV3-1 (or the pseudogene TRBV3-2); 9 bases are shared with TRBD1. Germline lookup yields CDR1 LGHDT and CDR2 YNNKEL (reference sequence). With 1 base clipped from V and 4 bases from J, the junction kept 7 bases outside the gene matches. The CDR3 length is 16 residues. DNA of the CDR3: TGTGCCAGCAGCCAAGGGGTAGGACAGGGGCCAGAGACCCAGTACTTC. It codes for CASSQGVGQGPETQYF.

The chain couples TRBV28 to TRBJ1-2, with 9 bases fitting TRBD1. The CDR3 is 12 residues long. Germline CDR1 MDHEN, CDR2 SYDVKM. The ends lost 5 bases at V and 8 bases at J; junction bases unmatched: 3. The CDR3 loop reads CASSQQGAGYTF. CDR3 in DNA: TGTGCCAGCAGTCAACAGGGGGCCGGCTACACCTTC.

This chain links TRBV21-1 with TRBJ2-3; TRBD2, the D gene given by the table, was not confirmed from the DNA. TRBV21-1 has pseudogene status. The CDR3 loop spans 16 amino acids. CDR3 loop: CASSKLAGRGTDTQYF. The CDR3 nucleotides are TGTGCCAGCAGCAAATTAGCGGGACGGGGCACAGATACGCAGTATTTT.

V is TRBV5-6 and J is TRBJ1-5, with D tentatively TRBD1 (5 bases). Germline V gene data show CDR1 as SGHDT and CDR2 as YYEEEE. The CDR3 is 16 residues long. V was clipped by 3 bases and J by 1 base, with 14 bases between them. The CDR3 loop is CASSSVRGASNQPQHF. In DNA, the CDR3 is TGTGCCAGCAGCTCTGTGCGGGGCGCGAGCAATCAGCCCCAGCATTTT.

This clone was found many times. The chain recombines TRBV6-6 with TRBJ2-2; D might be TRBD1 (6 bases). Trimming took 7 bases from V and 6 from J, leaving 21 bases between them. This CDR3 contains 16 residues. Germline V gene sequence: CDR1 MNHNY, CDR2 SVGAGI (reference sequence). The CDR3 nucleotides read TGTGCCAGCATCGAATACGGACAGTTAAAACCCGGGGAGCTGTTTTTT. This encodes CASIEYGQLKPGELFF.

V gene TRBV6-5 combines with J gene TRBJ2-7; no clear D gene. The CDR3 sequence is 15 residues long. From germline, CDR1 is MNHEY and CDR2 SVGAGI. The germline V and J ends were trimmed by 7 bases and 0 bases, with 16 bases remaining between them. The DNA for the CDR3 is TGTGCCAGCACTTATGCCAGTCCCAGCTCCTACGAGCAGTACGTC. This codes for CASTYASPSSYEQYV.

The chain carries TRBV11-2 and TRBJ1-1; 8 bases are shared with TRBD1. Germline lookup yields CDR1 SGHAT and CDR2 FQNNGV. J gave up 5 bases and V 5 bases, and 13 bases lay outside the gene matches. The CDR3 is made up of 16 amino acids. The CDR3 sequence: CASSPWWVRGQTEAFF. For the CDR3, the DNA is TGTGCCAGCAGCCCTTGGTGGGTCAGGGGGCAGACTGAAGCTTTCTTT. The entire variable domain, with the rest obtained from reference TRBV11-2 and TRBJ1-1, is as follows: EAGVAQSPRYKIIEKRQSVAFWCNPISGHATLYWYQQILGQGPKLLIQFQNNGVVDDSQLPKDRFSAERLKGVDSTLKIQPAKLEDSAVYLCASSPWWVRGQTEAFFGQGTRLTVV.

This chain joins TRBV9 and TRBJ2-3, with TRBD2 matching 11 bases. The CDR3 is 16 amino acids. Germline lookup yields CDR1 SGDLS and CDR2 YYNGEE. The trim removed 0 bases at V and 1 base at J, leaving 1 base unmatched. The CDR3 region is CASSVVTSGGTDTQYF. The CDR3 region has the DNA TGTGCCAGCAGCGTAGTGACTAGCGGGGGCACAGATACGCAGTATTTT.

CDR3 region: CASSLAQSDINEQFF. CDR3 sequence (DNA): TGCGCCAGCAGCTTGGCTCAGTCCGATATTAATGAGCAGTTCTTC. This sequence joins TRBV5-1 and TRBJ2-1; D call uncertain. Germline loops: CDR1 SGHRS, CDR2 YFSETQ. With 0 bases removed from V and 7 bases from J, the gap between germline ends came to 14 bases. CDR3 length: 15 amino acids. The full variable domain, in which reference TRBV5-1 and TRBJ2-1 provide the parts outside the CDR3, is KAGVTQTPRYLIKTRGQQVTLSCSPISGHRSVSWYQQTPGQGLQFLFEYFSETQRNKGNFPGRFSGRQFSNSRSEMNVSTLELGDSALYLCASSLAQSDINEQFFGPGTRLTVL.

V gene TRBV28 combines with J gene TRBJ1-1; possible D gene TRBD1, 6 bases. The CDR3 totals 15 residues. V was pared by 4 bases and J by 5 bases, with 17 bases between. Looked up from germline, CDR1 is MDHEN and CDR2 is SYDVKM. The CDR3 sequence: CASSSLRGRGTEAFF. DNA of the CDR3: TGTGCCAGCAGTTCACTCAGGGGCAGGGGTACTGAAGCTTTCTTT.

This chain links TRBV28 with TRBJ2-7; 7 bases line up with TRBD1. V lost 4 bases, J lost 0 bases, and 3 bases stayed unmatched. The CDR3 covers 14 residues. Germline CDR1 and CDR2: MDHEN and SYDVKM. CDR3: CASSSTGSSYEQYF. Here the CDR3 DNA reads TGTGCCAGCAGTTCGACAGGGAGCTCCTACGAGCAGTACTTC.

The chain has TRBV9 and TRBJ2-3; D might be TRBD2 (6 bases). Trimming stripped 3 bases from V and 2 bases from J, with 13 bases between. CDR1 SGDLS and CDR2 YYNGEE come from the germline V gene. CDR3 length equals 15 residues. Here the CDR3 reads CASSARDSPTDTQYF. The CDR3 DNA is TGTGCCAGCAGCGCCCGGGACTCCCCCACAGATACGCAGTATTTT.

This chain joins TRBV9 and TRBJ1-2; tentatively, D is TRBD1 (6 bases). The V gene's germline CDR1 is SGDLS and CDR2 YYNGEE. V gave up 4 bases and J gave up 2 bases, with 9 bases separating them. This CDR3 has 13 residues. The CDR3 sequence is CASSPRGNYGYTF. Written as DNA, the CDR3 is TGTGCCAGCAGCCCAAGGGGGAACTATGGCTACACCTTC.

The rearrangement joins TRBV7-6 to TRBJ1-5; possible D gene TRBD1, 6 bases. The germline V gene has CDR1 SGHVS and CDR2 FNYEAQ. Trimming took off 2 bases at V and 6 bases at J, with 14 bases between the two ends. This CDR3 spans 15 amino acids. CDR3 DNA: TGTGCCAGCAGCTTATCGGCAGGGGTGGGTCAGCCCCAGCATTTT. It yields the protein CASSLSAGVGQPQHF.

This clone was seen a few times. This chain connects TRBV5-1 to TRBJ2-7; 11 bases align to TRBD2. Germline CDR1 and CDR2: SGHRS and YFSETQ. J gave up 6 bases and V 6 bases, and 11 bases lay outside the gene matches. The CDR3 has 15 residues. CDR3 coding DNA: TGCGCCAGCATGAAAAATAGCGGGAGGGAAACCGAGCAGTACTTC. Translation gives CASMKNSGRETEQYF.

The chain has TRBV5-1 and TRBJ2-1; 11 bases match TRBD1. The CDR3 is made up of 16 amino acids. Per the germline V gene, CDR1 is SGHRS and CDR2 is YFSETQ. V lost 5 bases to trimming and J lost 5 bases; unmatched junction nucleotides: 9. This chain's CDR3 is CASSRRPGQGDNEQFF. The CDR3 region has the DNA TGCGCCAGCAGTCGACGACCGGGACAGGGGGACAATGAGCAGTTCTTC.

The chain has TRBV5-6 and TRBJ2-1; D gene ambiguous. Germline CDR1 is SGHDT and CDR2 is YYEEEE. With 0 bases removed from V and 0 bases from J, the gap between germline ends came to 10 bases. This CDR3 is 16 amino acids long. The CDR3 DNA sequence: TGTGCCAGCAGCTTGGTGGTTGGCAGCTCCTACAATGAGCAGTTCTTC. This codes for CASSLVVGSSYNEQFF.

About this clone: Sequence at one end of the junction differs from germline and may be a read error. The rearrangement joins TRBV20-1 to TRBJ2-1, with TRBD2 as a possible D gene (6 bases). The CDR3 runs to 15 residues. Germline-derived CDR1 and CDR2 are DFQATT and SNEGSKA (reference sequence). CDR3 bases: TGCAGTGCTAGTGCCCGGGGGACCCCCCCTAATGCGCAGTTCTTC. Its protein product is CSASARGTPPNAQFF.